These T cell receptor beta chains were read from a single sample in a study of blood T cell repertoires in COVID-19. Libraries were prepared by immunoSEQ multiplex PCR; TCRdb keeps only in-frame clonotypes and omits some of them. The table has roughly 230,000 clones, about nine tenths seen once. Source material: peripheral blood. These receptors all come from a man in his thirties or forties with COVID-19, enrolled during active disease. CDR3s include the opening cysteine and the closing phenylalanine or tryptophan. A D gene is named only where the DNA matches it firmly. Rows may omit the clone size; those that give it use once, few, many or a size class.

clone_size j_call d_call v_call cdr3_nt cdr3_aa
- TRBJ2-2 TRBD2 TRBV2 TGTGCCAGCAGGAGGCTAGCGGGGGACGACCGGGAGCTGTTTTTT CASRRLAGDDRELFF
- TRBJ1-2 TRBD1 TRBV6-4 TGTGCCAGCAGGGGGACAGGACGCTACACCTTC CASRGTGRYTF
- TRBJ2-1 - TRBV11-2 TGTGCCAGCAGCTTCTCAGGGATCAATGAGCAGTTCTTC CASSFSGINEQFF
- TRBJ1-6 - TRBV6-5 TGTGCCAGCAGTCAGGGCGTTGAGAATTCACCCCTCCACTTT CASSQGVENSPLHF
- TRBJ1-1 TRBD1 TRBV19 TGTGCCAGTACCGACATAATGACAGGGAGGAGCACTGAAGCTTTCTTT CASTDIMTGRSTEAFF
- TRBJ1-3 TRBD1 TRBV28 TGTGCCAGCAGTTTGACAGGGGCCTCTGGAAACACCATATATTTT CASSLTGASGNTIYF
- TRBJ2-7 - TRBV3-1/TRBV3-2 TGTGCCAGCAGCCCGCCCGGGACACCCTCCTACGAGCAGTACTTC CASSPPGTPSYEQYF
- TRBJ1-1 TRBD1 TRBV4-1 TGCGCCAGCAGGCGGACAGGGTCGAACACTGAAGCTTTCTTT CASRRTGSNTEAFF
- TRBJ1-4 - TRBV3-1/TRBV3-2 TGTGCCAGCAGCCCTGTTCTTGGCCTCGCATCAAATGAAAAACTGTTTTTT CASSPVLGLASNEKLFF
- TRBJ1-1 - TRBV10-2 TGCGCCAGCAGTGGGCGGAAGAACACTGAAGCTTTCTTT CASSGRKNTEAFF
- TRBJ1-2 - TRBV9 TGTGCCAGCAGCGTAGACGGGAACACCTATGGCTACACCTTC CASSVDGNTYGYTF
- TRBJ2-2 TRBD1 TRBV6-5 TGTGCCACTACCTCTAGGACAGGGACCGGCGGGGAGCTGTTTTTT CATTSRTGTGGELFF
- TRBJ1-2 - TRBV6-1 TGTGCCAGCAGTGAAAATCGTGGAGGGAGCTATGGCTACACCTTC CASSENRGGSYGYTF
- TRBJ1-5 - TRBV7-2 TGTGCCAGCAGCTTAGTTCAGGGGCTGCAGCCCCAGCATTTT CASSLVQGLQPQHF
- TRBJ1-6 - TRBV6-4 TGTGCCAGCAGTGTCGGGGGTTGGGGTAATTCACCCCTCCACTTT CASSVGGWGNSPLHF
- TRBJ1-3 - TRBV5-6 TGTGCCAGCACTCCATACACCTCTGGAAACACCATATATTTT CASTPYTSGNTIYF
once TRBJ1-1 TRBD1 TRBV6-5 TGTGCCAGCAGTTTCGGGACAGGGGGCACGGGCACTGAAGCTTTCTTT CASSFGTGGTGTEAFF
- TRBJ2-2 TRBD1 TRBV5-4 TGTGCCAGCAGCTTAAGCCCGGGACAGAAAAACACCGGGGAGCTGTTTTTT CASSLSPGQKNTGELFF
- TRBJ2-2 TRBD1 TRBV9 TGTGCCAGCCGTGACAGGGTTTCGGTCAACACCGGGGAGCTGTTTTTT CASRDRVSVNTGELFF
- TRBJ2-1 - TRBV7-3 TGTGCCAGCAGCCGACGTGGGGGCCCATCCTACAATGAGCAGTTCTTC CASSRRGGPSYNEQFF
few TRBJ1-1 - TRBV5-4 TGTGCCAGCAGCTCGGGAGGAGGGCTCATGAACACTGAAGCTTTCTTT CASSSGGGLMNTEAFF
- TRBJ1-1 TRBD1 TRBV6-5 TGTGCCAGCAACCGACAGGGGATGGTCACTGAAGCTTTCTTT CASNRQGMVTEAFF
- TRBJ2-1 - TRBV3-1/TRBV3-2 TGTGCCAGCAGCCAAGATAGGCGGGGCGGACCGAGCTCCTACAATGAGCAGTTCTTC CASSQDRRGGPSSYNEQFF
- TRBJ2-1 TRBD2 TRBV24-1 TGTGCCACCAGTGATGGGACTAGCGGGGGGGGTCGGAACAATGAGCAGTTCTTC CATSDGTSGGGRNNEQFF
- TRBJ1-6 TRBD1 TRBV2 TGTGCCAGCAGTGGGGGGACAGCTAATTCACCCCTCCACTTT CASSGGTANSPLHF
- TRBJ2-7 - TRBV6-6 TGTGCCAGCAGCTATAAAACAGGGATCTACGAGCAGTACTTC CASSYKTGIYEQYF
- TRBJ2-5 TRBD2 TRBV20-1 TGCAGTGCTAGTGGACTAGCGGGGTTGGAGACCCAGTACTTC CSASGLAGLETQYF
- TRBJ2-3 - TRBV5-1 TGCGCCAGCAGCTTGGGCCAGGACACAGATACGCAGTATTTT CASSLGQDTDTQYF
- TRBJ1-1 TRBD1 TRBV27 TGTGCCAGCAGTACAACCGGGACAGGGGGCATGAACACTGAAGCTTTCTTT CASSTTGTGGMNTEAFF
- TRBJ2-1 - TRBV9 TGTGCCAGCAGCGCGGGGGTGAGCCAAGAGCAGTTCTTC CASSAGVSQEQFF
- TRBJ2-1 TRBD2 TRBV7-3 TGTGCCAGCAGCCCCAGGAGCGGGGGGGTCGATGAGCAGTTCTTC CASSPRSGGVDEQFF
- TRBJ2-1 TRBD2 TRBV3-1/TRBV3-2 TGTGCCAGCAGCCAAGGCACTAGCGGGGGGGGCGAGCAGTTCTTC CASSQGTSGGGEQFF
- TRBJ2-5 - TRBV6-1 TGTGCCAGCAGTGATGGGCTGAAGGGGGAAGGGGAGACCCAGTACTTC CASSDGLKGEGETQYF
- TRBJ2-1 - TRBV7-9 TGTGCCAGCAGCTCCACAGTGTACAATGAGCAGTTCTTC CASSSTVYNEQFF
- TRBJ2-7 - TRBV2 TGTGCCAGCAGTGAAGGTCCACTCAACTCCTACGAGCAGTACTTC CASSEGPLNSYEQYF
- TRBJ2-5 TRBD2 TRBV7-9 TGTGCCAGCAGCCCGCGACTAGCGCCTCAAGAGACCCAGTACTTC CASSPRLAPQETQYF
- TRBJ1-5 - TRBV6-5 TGTGCCAGCAGTTACCCGGGGGGGCCCCAGCATTTT CASSYPGGPQHF
- TRBJ2-6 TRBD1 TRBV5-1 TGCGCCAGCAGCCCGACAGGGTTGGCTCGTGGGGCCAACGTCCTGACTTTC CASSPTGLARGANVLTF
once TRBJ1-2 - TRBV13 TGTGCCAGCAGCTTAGAGAGGGGGAACTATGGCTACACCTTC CASSLERGNYGYTF
- TRBJ2-2 - TRBV6-6 TGTGCCAGCAGCCGGTTAGATCCGAACACCGGGGAGCTGTTTTTT CASSRLDPNTGELFF
- TRBJ2-1 - TRBV9 TGTGCCAGCAGGGGGACAATTGACAATGAGCAGTTCTTC CASRGTIDNEQFF
- TRBJ1-2 TRBD1 TRBV5-1 TGCGCCAGCAGCCCCGGGACAGGAAGCTATGGCTACACCTTC CASSPGTGSYGYTF
- TRBJ2-5 - TRBV5-1 TGCGCCAGCAGTTACAGGCAAACCCAAGAGACCCAGTACTTC CASSYRQTQETQYF
- TRBJ2-3 TRBD2 TRBV7-2 TGTGCCAGCATGTGGACTAGCGGAAGCACAGATACGCAGTATTTT CASMWTSGSTDTQYF
- TRBJ1-2 - TRBV12-1 TGTGCCAGCAGCTTTCTTCCCTCCTTCAACTACTATGGCTACACCTTC CASSFLPSFNYYGYTF
- TRBJ2-7 TRBD2 TRBV19 TGTGCCACCCCATCCGGGACTAGCGGGGGACAATCCTACGAGCAGTACTTC CATPSGTSGGQSYEQYF
- TRBJ2-3 - TRBV30 TGTGCCTGGAACTCGGGCGGGACAGATACGCAGTATTTT CAWNSGGTDTQYF
- TRBJ2-7 TRBD1 TRBV3-1/TRBV3-2 TGTGCCAGCAGCCAGGGGACAGCAAACTACGAGCAGTACTTC CASSQGTANYEQYF
- TRBJ1-5 - TRBV11-2 TGTGCCAGCAGCTTAGGGGCGAATCAGCCCCAGCATTTT CASSLGANQPQHF
- TRBJ1-6 TRBD1 TRBV18 TGTGCCAGCTCACCACTCCCGACAGGGGACAATAATTCACCCCTCCACTTT CASSPLPTGDNNSPLHF
- TRBJ1-2 TRBD1 TRBV9 TGTGCCAGCAGCGTAGCGGCCGGGACAGGGGTTTATGGCTACACCTTC CASSVAAGTGVYGYTF
- TRBJ1-2 TRBD1 TRBV6-5 TGTGCCAGCAGTTACTCGGGACAGGACGATGGCTACACCTTC CASSYSGQDDGYTF
- TRBJ2-7 - TRBV2 TGTGCCAGCAGTGAAGAAAGTCTAACCAACTCCTACGAGCAGTACTTC CASSEESLTNSYEQYF
- TRBJ2-5 TRBD2 TRBV5-1 TGCGCCAGCAGCTTAAACCGGGGGGGACAAGAGACCCAGTACTTC CASSLNRGGQETQYF
- TRBJ1-1 - TRBV6-2/TRBV6-3 TGTGCCAGCACCCCTCTGCGGCTTTTGAACACTGAAGCTTTCTTT CASTPLRLLNTEAFF